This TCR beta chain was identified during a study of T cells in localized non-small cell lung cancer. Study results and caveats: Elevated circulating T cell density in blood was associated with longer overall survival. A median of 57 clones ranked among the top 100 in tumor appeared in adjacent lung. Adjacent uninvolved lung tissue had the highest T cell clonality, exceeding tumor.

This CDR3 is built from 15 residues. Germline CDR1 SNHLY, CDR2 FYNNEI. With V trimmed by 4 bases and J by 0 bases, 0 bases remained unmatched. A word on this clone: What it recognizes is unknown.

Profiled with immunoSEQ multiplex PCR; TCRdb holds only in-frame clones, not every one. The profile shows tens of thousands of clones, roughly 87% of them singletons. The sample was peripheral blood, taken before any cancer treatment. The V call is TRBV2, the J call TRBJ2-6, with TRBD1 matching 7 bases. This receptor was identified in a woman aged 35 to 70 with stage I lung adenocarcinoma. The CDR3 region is CASSGQGSGANVLTF. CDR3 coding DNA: TGTGCCAGCAGTGGACAGGGCTCTGGGGCCAACGTCCTGACTTTC.